This entry features one TCR beta chain sequence. What it recognizes is unknown. These data belong to a study of CD8 T cells in Susac syndrome. Study results and caveats: It was acknowledged in the study that its TCR sequencing and HLA analysis involved a relatively small number of individuals.

Reverse transcription used about 0.45 to 1 ug RNA and random hexamers. A multiplex approach, immunoSEQ multiplex PCR, amplified TCR beta CDR3 across 54 Vbeta and 13 Jbeta. TCRdb itself ran the immunoSEQ multiplex PCR reads through MiXCR, one entry per CDR3 protein. The sample lists roughly 200,000 distinct CDR3 sequences, 90% to 95% occurring once. The CDR3 spans 15 residues. The V gene lost 8 bases and the J gene lost 2 bases, with 17 bases spanning the gap. From germline, CDR1 is SGHTA and CDR2 FQGNSA. The clonotype was recovered from a human donor with Susac syndrome. Sequenced material: CD4+ T cells from PBMCs. This chain uses TRBV7-2 with TRBJ2-3; D not resolved. The CDR3 coding sequence is TGTGCCAGCGCTCAAGCGCTCCATCCCACAGATACGCAGTATTTT. Its translation: CASAQALHPTDTQYF.